This T cell receptor (beta chain) was observed in a study of STAT5B mutations in CD4+ large granular lymphocyte leukemia. Details on this clone: The antigen is not known.

In germline, CDR1 is SGHTS, CDR2 YDEGEE. The CDR3 runs to 15 residues. With 5 bases removed from V and 1 base from J, the gap between germline ends came to 13 bases. The authors' processing: The detection floor for productive clonotype frequency was 2.59 x 10-5. Method: immunoSEQ multiplex PCR; TCRdb's copy keeps in-frame clones and lacks some. Clonal size and the V and J genes are those of that table, whereas D and trimming came from the DNA. The data contain tens of thousands of clones, approximately 67% of them seen just once; the ten biggest clones take up under 2%. Study-level findings and limits: Patient CD4-sorted repertoires looked more clonal than healthy CD4+ repertoires, even without putative leukemic clones. Top patient clones used TRBV06 genes more often: 8/27 versus 2/35 in controls.

The material sequenced was CD4+ T cells from blood buffy coats. V and J are TRBV5-8 and TRBJ2-1; D might be TRBD1 or TRBD2, each matching 6 bases. The receptor comes from a human donor in good health. This chain's CDR3 is CASSSEGGSYNEQFF. The CDR3 bases are TGTGCCAGCAGTTCCGAGGGGGGTTCCTACAATGAGCAGTTCTTC. The full variable domain, in which reference TRBV5-8 and TRBJ2-1 provide the parts outside the CDR3, is EAGVTQSPTHLIKTRGQQATLRCSPISGHTSVYWYQQALGLGLQFLLWYDEGEERNRGNFPPRFSGRQFPNYSSELNVNALELEDSALYLCASSSEGGSYNEQFFGPGTRLTVL.